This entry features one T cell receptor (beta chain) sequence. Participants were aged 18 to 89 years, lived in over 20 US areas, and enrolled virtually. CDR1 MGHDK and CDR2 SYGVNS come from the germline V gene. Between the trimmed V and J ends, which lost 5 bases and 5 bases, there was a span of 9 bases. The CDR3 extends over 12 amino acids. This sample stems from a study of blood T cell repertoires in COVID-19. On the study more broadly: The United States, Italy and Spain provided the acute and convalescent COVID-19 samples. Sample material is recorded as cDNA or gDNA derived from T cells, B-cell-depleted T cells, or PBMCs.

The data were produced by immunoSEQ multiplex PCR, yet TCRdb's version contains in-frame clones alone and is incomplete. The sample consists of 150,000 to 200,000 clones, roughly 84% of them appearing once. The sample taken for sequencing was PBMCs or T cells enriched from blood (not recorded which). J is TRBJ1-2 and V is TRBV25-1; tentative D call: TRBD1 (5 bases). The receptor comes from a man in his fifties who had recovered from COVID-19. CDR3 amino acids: CASSPGGYGYTF. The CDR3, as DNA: TGTGCCAGCAGTCCGGGGGGTTATGGCTACACCTTC.